This T cell receptor beta chain comes out of a study of graft-versus-host responses after intestinal transplantation. The repertoire was sequenced with immunoSEQ multiplex PCR; TCRdb's copy has only in-frame clones and lacks some. The sample carries 85,000 to 90,000 clones, roughly four fifths recorded once. On this clone itself: Its antigen is still unknown.

This TCR was sampled from a human donor who received an intestinal transplant. Sequencing was performed on unstimulated CD8+ T cells sorted from spleen or lymph node cells, taken before intestinal transplant.

The CDR3 here is CASSQDPGGESYGYTF. CDR3 sequence (DNA): TGTGCCAGCAGCCAAGACCCGGGGGGCGAGAGCTATGGCTACACCTTC. The rearrangement joins TRBV4-2 to TRBJ1-2; weak D call: TRBD1 (6 bases). Deletions cut 0 bases from V and 4 bases from J, with 15 bases between. This CDR3 contains 16 residues. Germline CDR1 and CDR2: LGHNA and YNFKEQ.